The 32 T cell receptor beta chains below come from one sample, sequenced in a study of shared clonotypes between healthy human individuals. Assay: immunoSEQ multiplex PCR; the TCRdb copy retains only in-frame clones and omits some. Among around 2.3 million clones listed, under 97% were seen once. Sequenced material: naive CD4+ T cells sorted from blood. Regarding subset: CD45RA+ positively selected. The source of these receptors is a man aged 18 to 30 in good health.

The chain employs TRBV16 and TRBJ2-1; tentatively, D is TRBD1 (5 bases). The CDR3 loop spans 15 amino acids. Trimming left V 8 bases short and J 0 bases short, with 14 bases between. The germline V gene encodes CDR1 KGHSY and CDR2 FQNENV. The CDR3 protein is CASWEGVSSYNEQFF. The CDR3 nucleotides are TGTGCCAGCTGGGAAGGGGTAAGCTCCTACAATGAGCAGTTCTTC.

The V call is TRBV5-1, the J call TRBJ2-7; D gene unclear. This CDR3 spans 13 amino acids. CDR1 and CDR2 (germline): SGHRS, YFSETQ. V was shortened by 2 bases and J by 1 base, with 7 bases between the two germline ends. CDR3 bases: TGCGCCAGCAGCTTCATCGAATCCTACGAGCAGTACTTC. This codes for CASSFIESYEQYF.

A single count supports this clone. This chain links TRBV30 with TRBJ2-1, with 9 positions matching TRBD2. This CDR3 has 14 residues. Trimming cost V 4 bases and J 9 bases; bases outside gene matches: 10. Germline V gives CDR1 GTSNPN, CDR2 SVGIG (reference sequence). CDR3 protein: CAWKGQAGGGEQFF. The CDR3 DNA reads as TGTGCCTGGAAGGGGCAGGCGGGAGGGGGTGAGCAGTTCTTC.

The chain employs TRBV19 and TRBJ2-7, with 7 bases lining up with TRBD1. From germline, CDR1 is LNHDA and CDR2 SQIVND (reference sequence). The junction had 6 bases not matched to a gene; V was cut back by 4 bases and J by 3 bases. This CDR3 region has 14 residues. The CDR3 region is CASSSETGSYEQYF. As DNA, the CDR3 is TGTGCCAGTAGTAGCGAGACAGGGAGCTACGAGCAGTACTTC.

The chain has TRBV7-8 and TRBJ2-1, with 7 nucleotides matching TRBD1. The CDR3 contains 14 residues. The V and J ends lost 5 bases and 0 bases, in that order; junction bases with no gene match: 1. Germline CDR1 and CDR2: SGHVS and FQNEAQ. CDR3 nucleotide sequence: TGTGCCAGCAGCCGGGACAGCTCCTACAATGAGCAGTTCTTC. This gives the protein CASSRDSSYNEQFF.

The chain couples TRBV19 to TRBJ2-7; D gene unclear. Germline loops: CDR1 LNHDA, CDR2 SQIVND (reference sequence). This CDR3 region has 13 residues. Trimming pared 3 bases from V and 4 bases from J, leaving 10 bases between. The CDR3 bases are TGTGCCAGTAGTATTGGGGTTAGATACGAGCAGTACTTC. This encodes CASSIGVRYEQYF.

The gene calls are TRBV18 and TRBJ1-2, with D maybe TRBD1 (6 bases). The V end was cut by 0 bases, the J end by 0 bases, with 8 bases between. Germline V gene lookup returns CDR1 KGHSH and CDR2 LQKENI. The CDR3 totals 15 residues. This CDR3 reads CASSPPDRSNYGYTF. CDR3 DNA: TGTGCCAGCTCACCACCGGACAGATCTAACTATGGCTACACCTTC.

The rearrangement uses TRBV5-6 and TRBJ2-3, with unresolved D. The CDR3 extends over 15 amino acids. CDR1 and CDR2 from the germline V gene are SGHDT and YYEEEE. V lost 0 bases to trimming and J lost 6 bases, with 14 bases between them. CDR3 coding DNA: TGTGCCAGCAGCTTGGCCAATTCAGGAATGGATACGCAGTATTTT. Protein: CASSLANSGMDTQYF.

The chain has TRBV19 and TRBJ1-5; D gene ambiguous. Germline assignment: CDR1 LNHDA and CDR2 SQIVND (reference sequence). The CDR3 spans 15 residues. Deletions cut 1 base from V and 6 bases from J, with 13 bases between. The CDR3 DNA sequence: TGTGCCAGTAGTATAGGCCTCGGGATGGTTCAGCCCCAGCATTTT. Encoded protein: CASSIGLGMVQPQHF.

The chain has TRBV7-9 and TRBJ2-1; weak D call: TRBD1 (6 bases). The CDR3 length is 16 residues. Trimming took off 1 base at V and 8 bases at J, with 18 bases between the two ends. Germline CDR1 is SEHNR and CDR2 is FQNEAQ (reference sequence). The CDR3, as DNA: TGTGCCAGCAGCTTAGGGGTGAGTGGGGGCATCGATGAGCAGTTCTTC. Protein product: CASSLGVSGGIDEQFF.

The chain employs TRBV5-1 and TRBJ1-2; no reliable D call. This CDR3 contains 15 residues. Looked up from germline, CDR1 is SGHRS and CDR2 is YFSETQ. The V and J ends lost 0 bases and 5 bases respectively, with 14 bases between them. The DNA for the CDR3 is TGCGCCAGCAGCTTGGCCCTCTCAGCCCCTTATGGCTACACCTTC. Amino acid sequence: CASSLALSAPYGYTF.

The rearrangement uses TRBV27 and TRBJ1-4; 10 nucleotides match TRBD1. V was pared by 5 bases and J by 6 bases, with 6 bases of the junction left unmatched. CDR3 length: 15 amino acids. Germline V gene sequence: CDR1 MNHEY, CDR2 SMNVEV (reference sequence). CDR3 DNA sequence: TGTGCCAGCAGTGCACCGGGACAGGGGCATGAAAAACTGTTTTTT. It yields the protein CASSAPGQGHEKLFF.

The CDR3 protein is CASSFLGGGEQYF. The CDR3 nucleotides are TGTGCCAGCAGTTTCCTAGGGGGAGGCGAGCAGTACTTC. The chain recombines TRBV27 with TRBJ2-7, with D possibly being TRBD1 or TRBD2 (6 bases each). V was cut by 3 bases and J by 6 bases, with 12 bases left in between. The CDR3 is 13 amino acids. The germline gives CDR1 MNHEY, CDR2 SMNVEV (reference sequence).

J is TRBJ2-5 and V is TRBV2; TRBD1 agrees at 9 bases. This CDR3 spans 15 amino acids. Germline V gene sequence: CDR1 SNHLY, CDR2 FYNNEI. Losses at the gene ends were 5 bases for V and 5 bases for J; bases not matched to a gene: 9. CDR3 protein: CASSNLQGAGETQYF. The DNA for the CDR3 is TGTGCCAGCAGTAATCTACAGGGGGCCGGGGAGACCCAGTACTTC.

The rearrangement uses TRBV27 and TRBJ2-2, with 13 bases fitting TRBD2. Germline V CDR1 and CDR2: MNHEY, SMNVEV (reference sequence). V shed 4 bases and J 5 bases; nucleotides not matched to a gene: 4. CDR3 length equals 16 residues. The CDR3 loop reads CASSYRTSGSTGELFF. Written as DNA, the CDR3 is TGTGCCAGCAGTTACCGGACTAGCGGGAGTACCGGGGAGCTGTTTTTT.

On this clone itself: One junction end does not reproduce the germline sequence, and a read error may be involved. The rearrangement joins TRBV6-6 to TRBJ1-2; a weak D match, TRBD1 (5 bases). This CDR3 has 12 amino acids. Germline V CDR1 and CDR2: MNHNY, SVGAGI (reference sequence). CDR3: CAIQARDRACNF. CDR3 bases: TGTGCCATTCAGGCTAGGGACCGCGCTTGTAACTTC.

V usage is TRBV18 and J usage is TRBJ1-1; tentatively, D is TRBD1 (5 bases). The CDR3 spans 13 residues. The ends were cut back, 4 bases at V and 3 bases at J, with 9 bases in the middle. Germline CDR1 is KGHSH and CDR2 is LQKENI. The chain's CDR3 is CASSQEGDTEAFF. The CDR3 nucleotides read TGTGCCAGCTCACAGGAAGGGGACACTGAAGCTTTCTTT.

The gene calls are TRBV5-1 and TRBJ2-7, with 9 bases aligning to TRBD2. After removal of 3 bases from V and 4 bases from J, the junction contained 11 bases not matched to a gene. The CDR3 covers 16 residues. Germline V gives CDR1 SGHRS, CDR2 YFSETQ. The DNA for the CDR3 is TGCGCCAGCAGCTCAACGCCGGGACTAGCAGGGTACGAGCAGTACTTC. Its protein is CASSSTPGLAGYEQYF.

The V call is TRBV7-8, the J call TRBJ1-2; unclear D gene. Germline V gives CDR1 SGHVS, CDR2 FQNEAQ. The CDR3 sequence is 14 residues long. V was shortened by 2 bases and J by 4 bases, with 11 bases between the two germline ends. CDR3 loop: CASSLIPEGYGYTF. CDR3 coding DNA: TGTGCCAGCAGCTTAATTCCGGAAGGCTATGGCTACACCTTC.

The genes are TRBV5-1 and TRBJ2-7; 7 nucleotides match TRBD1. This CDR3 is 14 amino acids long. Germline V gene lookup returns CDR1 SGHRS and CDR2 YFSETQ. V lost 0 bases, J lost 2 bases, and 2 bases stayed unmatched. The CDR3 bases are TGCGCCAGCAGCTTGGCTCAGGGGGCCTACGAGCAGTACTTC. This encodes CASSLAQGAYEQYF.

This rearrangement joins TRBV28 to TRBJ2-1; tentatively, D is TRBD2 (7 bases). The germline V gene has CDR1 MDHEN and CDR2 SYDVKM. This CDR3 has 13 residues. V was cut by 7 bases and J by 8 bases, with 15 bases left in between. CDR3 DNA sequence: TGTGCCAGCACCCAGGGGACTAAAGATGAGCAGTTCTTC. Its translation is CASTQGTKDEQFF.

This chain connects TRBV15 to TRBJ2-7, with D maybe TRBD2 (6 bases). CDR1 LNHNV and CDR2 YYDKDF come from the germline V gene (reference sequence). This CDR3 has 16 amino acids. Trimming took 1 base from V and 7 from J, leaving 20 bases between them. The CDR3 coding sequence is TGTGCCACCAGCAGAGTGAGTAGCGGAGGGCGAGGGGAGCAGTACTTC. Translating it yields CATSRVSSGGRGEQYF.

This chain uses TRBV30 with TRBJ2-6, with D perhaps matching TRBD1 (6 bases). CDR1 is GTSNPN and CDR2 is SVGIG in the germline V gene (reference sequence). Trimming removed 1 base at V and 2 bases at J, with 12 bases between. The CDR3 spans 16 residues. Written as DNA, the CDR3 is TGTGCCTGGAGTGGGATACAGGGTCCTGGGGCCAACGTCCTGACTTTC. Translating it yields CAWSGIQGPGANVLTF.

This clone was seen only once. The genes are TRBV14 and TRBJ1-1; weak D call: TRBD1 (5 bases). This CDR3 has 13 amino acids. V lost 0 bases to trimming and J lost 7 bases, with 9 bases between them. Per the germline V gene, CDR1 is SGHDN and CDR2 is FVKESK. The CDR3, as DNA: TGTGCCAGCAGCCAAGATTACAGGCTTGAAGCTTTCTTT. Translated, it gives CASSQDYRLEAFF.

The chain employs TRBV6-5 and TRBJ2-5, with D perhaps matching TRBD2 (5 bases). Trimming took off 5 bases at V and 2 bases at J, with 9 bases between the two ends. CDR3 length: 13 residues. CDR1 MNHEY and CDR2 SVGAGI come from the germline V gene. This CDR3 is CASSRGWQETQYF. As DNA, the CDR3 is TGTGCCAGCAGTCGAGGGTGGCAAGAGACCCAGTACTTC.

The chain recombines TRBV14 with TRBJ2-1, with 9 bases matching TRBD1. The CDR3 totals 16 residues. Unmatched junction bases numbered 7, after V lost 4 bases and J lost 3 bases. CDR1 is SGHDN and CDR2 is FVKESK in the germline V gene. The CDR3 loop is CASSPDRGAFYNEQFF. In DNA form, the CDR3 reads TGTGCCAGCAGCCCAGACAGGGGGGCCTTCTACAATGAGCAGTTCTTC.

This chain connects TRBV6-6 to TRBJ2-7; D not certain. V lost 7 bases to trimming and J lost 0 bases, with 16 bases between them. This CDR3 spans 15 amino acids. Germline CDR1 MNHNY, CDR2 SVGAGI (reference sequence). The CDR3 spells CASKKALSSSYEQYF. The CDR3 DNA reads as TGTGCCAGCAAAAAAGCCCTCTCGAGCTCCTACGAGCAGTACTTC.

This chain links TRBV11-2 with TRBJ1-3; D remains ambiguous. The germline V and J ends were trimmed by 1 base and 2 bases, with 12 bases remaining between them. The CDR3 sequence is 16 residues long. Germline values: CDR1 SGHAT, CDR2 FQNNGV. The CDR3 bases are TGTGCCAGCAGCTTAGTCGGTGTCGGACCTGGAAACACCATATATTTT. Its protein product is CASSLVGVGPGNTIYF.

The rearrangement uses TRBV6-1 and TRBJ1-2; TRBD1 might be the D (6 bases). Germline CDR1 MNHNS, CDR2 SASEGT. Trimming shortened V by 2 bases and J by 4 bases, and 11 bases separated the two germline ends. The CDR3 is made up of 14 amino acids. Here the CDR3 DNA reads TGTGCCAGCAGTGAATCAGGGGTGGGCTATGGCTACACCTTC. Protein product: CASSESGVGYGYTF.

Turning to this clone: One junction end disagrees with the germline gene, perhaps due to a read error. This chain links TRBV28 with TRBJ1-5; D ambiguous. CDR1 and CDR2 (germline): MDHEN, SYDVKM. The CDR3 contains 12 residues. The CDR3 sequence is CASSLERTLKQF. The CDR3 region has the DNA TGTGCCAGCAGTTTAGAAAGGACGCTAAAGCAGTTT. Filled out from reference TRBV28 and TRBJ1-5, the complete variable domain reads DVKVTQSSRYLVKRTGEKVFLECVQDMDHENMFWYRQDPGLGLRLIYFSYDVKMKEKGDIPEGYSVSREKKERFSLILESASTNQTSMYLCASSLERTLKQFGDGTRLSIL.

This chain connects TRBV18 to TRBJ2-4; 9 bases align to TRBD2. The CDR3 sequence is 18 residues long. The V gene end was trimmed by 2 bases and the J gene end by 7 bases; junction bases not matched to a gene: 15. Germline V lookup: CDR1 KGHSH, CDR2 LQKENI. CDR3 in amino acids: CASSPYLLAGPVVNIQYF. The CDR3 DNA reads as TGTGCCAGCTCACCATATTTACTAGCGGGCCCCGTCGTCAACATTCAGTACTTC.

V usage is TRBV9 and J usage is TRBJ1-6; 9 bases map to TRBD1. The CDR3 covers 14 residues. J was trimmed by 10 bases and V by 3 bases; bases with no gene match: 5. Germline V gene lookup returns CDR1 SGDLS and CDR2 YYNGEE. CDR3 in amino acids: CASSARDRASPLHF. The CDR3 coding sequence is TGTGCCAGCAGCGCCCGGGACAGGGCCTCACCCCTCCACTTT. Based on the CDR3 plus reference TRBV9 and TRBJ1-6, the full variable domain is DSGVTQTPKHLITATGQRVTLRCSPRSGDLSVYWYQQSLDQGLQFLIQYYNGEERAKGNILERFSAQQFPDLHSELNLSSLELGDSALYFCASSARDRASPLHFGNGTRLTVT.